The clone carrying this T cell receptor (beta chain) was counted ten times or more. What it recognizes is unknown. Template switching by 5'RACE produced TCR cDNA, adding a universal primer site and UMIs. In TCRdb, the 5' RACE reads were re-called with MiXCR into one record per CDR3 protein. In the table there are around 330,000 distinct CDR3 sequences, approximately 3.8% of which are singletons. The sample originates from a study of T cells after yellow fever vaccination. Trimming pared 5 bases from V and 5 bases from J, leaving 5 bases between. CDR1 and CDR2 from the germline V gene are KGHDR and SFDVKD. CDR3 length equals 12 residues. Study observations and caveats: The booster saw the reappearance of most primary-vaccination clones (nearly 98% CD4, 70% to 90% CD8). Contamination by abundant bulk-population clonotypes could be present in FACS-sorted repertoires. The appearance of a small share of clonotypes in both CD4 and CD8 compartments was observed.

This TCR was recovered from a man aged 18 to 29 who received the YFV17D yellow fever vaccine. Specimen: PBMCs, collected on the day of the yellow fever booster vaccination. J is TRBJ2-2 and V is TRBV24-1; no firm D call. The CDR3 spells CATSGETGELFF. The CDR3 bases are TGTGCCACCAGTGGAGAAACCGGGGAGCTGTTTTTT.